Presented here are 5 T cell receptor beta chains from one specimen sequenced in a study of identifying expanded T cells in peripheral blood. Measured with immunoSEQ multiplex PCR; TCRdb has only the in-frame clones, and not every one. Of 70,000 to 100,000 clones in the sample, more than 70% were seen once. The specimen was blood. The origin of the receptors is a person between 18 and 75 years old in good health.

V gene TRBV11-2 combines with J gene TRBJ2-1; TRBD1 agrees at 8 bases. V trimming: 5 bases; J trimming: 8 bases; junction bases outside the gene matches: 11. Germline V lookup: CDR1 SGHAT, CDR2 FQNNGV. The CDR3 is made up of 15 amino acids. CDR3 nucleotides: TGTGCCAGCAGCCCACGGGACAGGTGGGGCGATGAGCAGTTCTTC. This codes for CASSPRDRWGDEQFF.

V is TRBV10-3 and J is TRBJ1-1; D perhaps matches TRBD1 (5 bases). V shed 1 base and J shed 7 bases, with 10 bases lying between them. The germline V gene has CDR1 ENHRY and CDR2 SYGVKD. CDR3 length equals 13 residues. CDR3 DNA sequence: TGTGCCATCAGTGAGTTTGAAGGGGATGAAGCTTTCTTT. It translates to CAISEFEGDEAFF.

The chain combines TRBV4-2 with TRBJ2-2, with 9 bases fitting TRBD2. V trimming: 5 bases; J trimming: 3 bases; junction bases outside the gene matches: 7. Germline V gives CDR1 LGHNA, CDR2 YNFKEQ. The CDR3 covers 16 residues. This chain's CDR3 is CASSEPAGGDTGELFF. CDR3 nucleotides: TGTGCCAGCAGCGAACCAGCGGGAGGTGACACCGGGGAGCTGTTTTTT.

CDR3 amino acids: CAWSELAGGFRDNEQFF. DNA of the CDR3: TGTGCCTGGAGTGAACTAGCGGGAGGTTTTAGGGACAATGAGCAGTTCTTC. The V gene is TRBV30, the J gene TRBJ2-1; 12 bases fit TRBD2. CDR1 and CDR2 from the germline V gene are GTSNPN and SVGIG (reference sequence). CDR3 size: 17 residues. The V gene end was trimmed by 1 base and the J gene end by 5 bases; junction bases not matched to a gene: 9.

This clone was observed once. This sequence joins TRBV9 and TRBJ2-5; the D gene could be TRBD1 or TRBD2 (5 bases each). V was trimmed by 0 bases and J by 4 bases, leaving 16 bases between them. Germline CDR1 is SGDLS and CDR2 is YYNGEE. This CDR3 contains 16 residues. The chain's CDR3 is CASSVAPTNGGETQYF. The CDR3, as DNA: TGTGCCAGCAGCGTAGCTCCGACAAATGGGGGAGAGACCCAGTACTTC.